These 22 T cell receptor beta chains were sequenced from one sample in a study of OX40 agonist ivuxolimab in advanced cancers. Generated by immunoSEQ multiplex PCR, the TCRdb table keeps only in-frame clones and is missing some. Of 65,000 to 100,000 clones in the sample, 80% to 90% were seen once. This sample comprised CD4+ or CD8+ T cells sorted from blood, obtained in a trial of the OX40 agonist ivuxolimab. The receptors were gathered from an adult with an advanced solid tumor such as melanoma, head and neck, liver or kidney cancer.

This sequence joins TRBV27 and TRBJ2-3; TRBD2 matches at 8 bases. Trimming took 3 bases from V and 0 from J; bases not matched to a gene: 8. The CDR3 covers 17 residues. CDR1 MNHEY and CDR2 SMNVEV come from the germline V gene (reference sequence). CDR3 coding DNA: TGTGCCAGCAGTTTCCGTCGTGCGGGGGGAAGCACAGATACGCAGTATTTT. This encodes CASSFRRAGGSTDTQYF.

The gene calls are TRBV9 and TRBJ2-6; D remains unclear. V gave up 3 bases and J gave up 0 bases, with 7 bases separating them. Germline V lookup: CDR1 SGDLS, CDR2 YYNGEE. The CDR3 is 15 amino acids. The CDR3 region has the DNA TGTGCCAGCAGCGGAACAGTCTCTGGGGCCAACGTCCTGACTTTC. This sequence encodes CASSGTVSGANVLTF.

The rearrangement uses TRBV4-2 and TRBJ2-6; weak D call: TRBD2 (7 bases). The CDR3 has 18 residues. Trimming took 1 base from V and 1 from J, leaving 14 bases between them. CDR1 and CDR2 (germline): LGHNA, YNFKEQ. The CDR3 region is CASSQAGGRISGANVLTF. CDR3 nucleotide sequence: TGTGCCAGCAGCCAAGCGGGGGGCCGGATATCTGGGGCCAACGTCCTGACTTTC.

The chain uses TRBV28 and TRBJ2-7, with 11 bases lining up with TRBD1. Germline loops: CDR1 MDHEN, CDR2 SYDVKM. Trimming took 5 bases from V and 9 from J; bases not matched to a gene: 9. This CDR3 comprises 14 residues. This CDR3 reads CASSPWTGGNGQYF. In nucleotides, the CDR3 is TGTGCCAGCAGTCCCTGGACAGGGGGCAATGGGCAGTACTTC.

The V and J genes are TRBV6-6 and TRBJ2-1; possible D gene TRBD1, 5 bases. Germline CDR1 and CDR2: MNHNY and SVGAGI (reference sequence). Trimming stripped 5 bases from V and 2 bases from J, with 10 bases between. The CDR3 runs 14 residues. The CDR3 loop is CASSPQGTYNEQFF. The CDR3 coding sequence is TGTGCCAGCAGTCCGCAGGGCACCTACAATGAGCAGTTCTTC.

V is TRBV28 and J is TRBJ1-1, with 7 bases lining up with TRBD1. V lost 0 bases, J lost 6 bases, and 4 bases stayed unmatched. This CDR3 comprises 14 residues. Germline CDR1 reads MDHEN; CDR2 reads SYDVKM. CDR3 in amino acids: CASSLWGQRPEAFF. In DNA, the CDR3 is TGTGCCAGCAGTTTATGGGGACAGAGGCCTGAAGCTTTCTTT.

This sequence joins TRBV27 and TRBJ1-2; 9 nucleotides line up with TRBD1. Germline V gene sequence: CDR1 MNHEY, CDR2 SMNVEV (reference sequence). V was pared by 0 bases and J by 0 bases, with 8 bases of the junction left unmatched. CDR3 length: 18 amino acids. This CDR3 reads CASSLSWDRVAPNYGYTF. The CDR3 nucleotides are TGTGCCAGCAGTTTATCTTGGGACAGGGTCGCACCTAACTATGGCTACACCTTC.

J is TRBJ2-3 and V is TRBV5-1; 12 bases agree with TRBD2. In germline, CDR1 is SGHRS, CDR2 YFSETQ. The trim removed 4 bases at V and 1 base at J, leaving 7 bases unmatched. The CDR3 length is 17 residues. In nucleotides, the CDR3 is TGCGCCAGCAGCCTCTTCGCTAGCGGGGGGGGCACAGATACGCAGTATTTT. Translated: CASSLFASGGGTDTQYF.

This chain links TRBV2 with TRBJ2-7; D ambiguous. This CDR3 has 12 amino acids. The V end lost 6 bases, the J end lost 5 bases, and 11 bases lay between the germline ends. CDR1 SNHLY and CDR2 FYNNEI come from the germline V gene. CDR3 DNA sequence: TGTGCCAGCAGGCTACAAGGCCACGAGCAGTACTTC. Its translation: CASRLQGHEQYF. Combining the CDR3 with reference TRBV2 and TRBJ2-7 gives the whole variable domain EPEVTQTPSHQVTQMGQEVILRCVPISNHLYFYWYRQILGQKVEFLVSFYNNEISEKSEIFDDQFSVERPDGSNFTLKIRSTKLEDSAMYFCASRLQGHEQYFGPGTRLTVT.

The J gene is TRBJ1-1, the V gene TRBV10-3; D ambiguous. CDR1 is ENHRY and CDR2 is SYGVKD in the germline V gene. Trimming pared 7 bases from V and 4 bases from J, leaving 13 bases between. CDR3 length equals 13 residues. CDR3 sequence (DNA): TGTGCCATCAAGAGGGTGGGCGGCACTGAAGCTTTCTTT. Translating it yields CAIKRVGGTEAFF.

This rearrangement joins TRBV10-3 to TRBJ1-2; 10 bases are shared with TRBD1. J gave up 2 bases and V 0 bases, and 3 bases lay outside the gene matches. The CDR3 totals 16 residues. CDR1 ENHRY and CDR2 SYGVKD come from the germline V gene. The CDR3 loop is CAISESGQGGNYGYTF. The CDR3 bases are TGTGCCATCAGTGAGTCTGGACAGGGGGGCAACTATGGCTACACCTTC.

The chain couples TRBV5-1 to TRBJ1-6; 10 nucleotides match TRBD1. CDR3 length: 15 amino acids. Trimming cost V 4 bases and J 7 bases; bases outside gene matches: 5. The germline CDR1 and CDR2 sequences are SGHRS and YFSETQ. The CDR3 protein is CASSPSGQGNSPLHF. Written as DNA, the CDR3 is TGCGCCAGCAGCCCCTCGGGACAGGGGAATTCACCCCTCCACTTT.

In this sample, this clone turned up a few times. The chain carries TRBV30 and TRBJ2-1; 13 positions agree with TRBD2. Germline trimming cut 2 bases from V and 7 bases from J; bases unmatched to any gene: 2. The CDR3 extends over 14 amino acids. Germline CDR1 GTSNPN, CDR2 SVGIG (reference sequence). CDR3 coding DNA: TGTGCCTGGAGTCGGACTAGCGGGGGAAATGAGCAGTTCTTC. It codes for CAWSRTSGGNEQFF.

V usage is TRBV11-3 and J usage is TRBJ2-7; D possibly corresponds to TRBD1 (6 bases). Trimming removed 1 base from V and 3 bases from J, with 7 bases in between. Germline assignment: CDR1 SGHNT and CDR2 YENEEA. CDR3 length: 13 amino acids. CDR3 in DNA: TGTGCCAGCAGCTTAGGCAGGGGCTACGAGCAGTACTTC. Translation gives CASSLGRGYEQYF.

This chain joins TRBV7-9 and TRBJ1-6; a possible D gene is TRBD1 (6 bases). The CDR3 length is 15 residues. V lost 1 base and J lost 10, with 14 bases in between. CDR1 SEHNR and CDR2 FQNEAQ come from the germline V gene (reference sequence). The CDR3 bases are TGTGCCAGCAGCTTAGGGGTAGGGGGGGAATCACCCCTCCACTTT. Protein sequence: CASSLGVGGESPLHF.

J is TRBJ2-7 and V is TRBV5-1; the D gene is possibly TRBD1 (6 bases). There are 15 residues in the CDR3. CDR1 and CDR2 (germline): SGHRS, YFSETQ. Between the trimmed V and J ends, which lost 0 bases and 3 bases, there was a span of 13 bases. CDR3 protein: CASSLGPQGNYEQYF. CDR3 nucleotides: TGCGCCAGCAGCTTGGGACCCCAGGGGAACTACGAGCAGTACTTC. The complete variable domain, with remaining parts taken from reference TRBV5-1 and TRBJ2-7, reads KAGVTQTPRYLIKTRGQQVTLSCSPISGHRSVSWYQQTPGQGLQFLFEYFSETQRNKGNFPGRFSGRQFSNSRSEMNVSTLELGDSALYLCASSLGPQGNYEQYFGPGTRLTVT.

This clone was seen only a few times. The CDR3 coding sequence is TGCAGCGTTGTCGGGGGTATGAACACTGAAGCTTTCTTT. It translates to CSVVGGMNTEAFF. The chain combines TRBV29-1 with TRBJ1-1; a weak D match, TRBD1 (5 bases). This CDR3 contains 13 residues. Per germline, CDR1 SQVTM and CDR2 ANQGSEA. The V end lost 4 bases, the J end lost 0 bases, and 9 bases lay between the germline ends.

The chain joins TRBV13 to TRBJ2-3; D remains unclear. Germline V CDR1 and CDR2: PRHDT, FYEKMQ (reference sequence). The CDR3 contains 16 residues. V was shortened by 10 bases and J by 0 bases, with 20 bases between the two germline ends. The CDR3 sequence is CATPGELITSTDTQYF. CDR3 sequence (DNA): TGTGCCACGCCAGGAGAGCTTATAACTAGCACAGATACGCAGTATTTT.

The chain has TRBV7-2 and TRBJ2-5, with D perhaps matching TRBD2 (6 bases). The CDR3 consists of 14 residues. The V and J ends lost 7 bases and 1 base respectively, with 13 bases between them. CDR1 and CDR2 (germline): SGHTA, FQGNSA. The CDR3, as DNA: TGTGCCAGCATCCTAGGGACTTTCCAAGAGACCCAGTACTTC. This encodes CASILGTFQETQYF.

This clone occurred once. The rearrangement joins TRBV9 to TRBJ2-3; perhaps TRBD2 as D (6 bases). CDR1 is SGDLS and CDR2 is YYNGEE in the germline V gene. This CDR3 spans 13 amino acids. Trimming stripped 7 bases from V and 0 bases from J, with 9 bases between. The CDR3 loop reads CASGSGSTDTQYF. In DNA, the CDR3 is TGTGCCAGCGGGAGCGGGAGCACAGATACGCAGTATTTT. The full variable domain, in which reference TRBV9 and TRBJ2-3 provide the parts outside the CDR3, is DSGVTQTPKHLITATGQRVTLRCSPRSGDLSVYWYQQSLDQGLQFLIQYYNGEERAKGNILERFSAQQFPDLHSELNLSSLELGDSALYFCASGSGSTDTQYFGPGTRLTVL.

A remark on this clone: Within the sample, other DNA sequences also encode this same CDR3. This rearrangement joins TRBV2 to TRBJ1-5; D call uncertain. V lost 2 bases and J lost 5, with 4 bases in between. The CDR3 is 12 amino acids. From germline, CDR1 is SNHLY and CDR2 FYNNEI. The CDR3 nucleotides read TGTGCCAGCAGTGAAACATATCAGCCCCAGCATTTT. It translates to CASSETYQPQHF.

The genes are TRBV4-2 and TRBJ1-4; TRBD1 is a possible D gene (5 bases). Trimming removed 0 bases at V and 1 base at J, with 9 bases between. CDR1 and CDR2 from the germline V gene are LGHNA and YNFKEQ. The CDR3 extends over 16 amino acids. The CDR3 DNA is TGTGCCAGCAGCCAAGAATTCCAGGGAACTAATGAAAAACTGTTTTTT. This codes for CASSQEFQGTNEKLFF.